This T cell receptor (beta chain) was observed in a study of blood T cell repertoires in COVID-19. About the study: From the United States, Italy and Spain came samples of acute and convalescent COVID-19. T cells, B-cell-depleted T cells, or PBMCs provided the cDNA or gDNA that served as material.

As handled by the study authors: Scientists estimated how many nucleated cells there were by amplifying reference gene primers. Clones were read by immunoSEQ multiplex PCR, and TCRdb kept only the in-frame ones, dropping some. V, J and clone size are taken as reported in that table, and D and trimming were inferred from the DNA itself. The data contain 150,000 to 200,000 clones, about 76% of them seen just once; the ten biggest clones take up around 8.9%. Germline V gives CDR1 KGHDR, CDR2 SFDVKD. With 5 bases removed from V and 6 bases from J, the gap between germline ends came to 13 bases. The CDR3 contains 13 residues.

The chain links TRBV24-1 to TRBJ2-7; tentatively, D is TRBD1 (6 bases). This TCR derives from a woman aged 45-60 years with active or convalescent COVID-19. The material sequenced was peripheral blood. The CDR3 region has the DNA TGTGCCACCAGTGCTACCCGAGGGGGCGAGCAGTACTTC. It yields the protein CATSATRGGEQYF.